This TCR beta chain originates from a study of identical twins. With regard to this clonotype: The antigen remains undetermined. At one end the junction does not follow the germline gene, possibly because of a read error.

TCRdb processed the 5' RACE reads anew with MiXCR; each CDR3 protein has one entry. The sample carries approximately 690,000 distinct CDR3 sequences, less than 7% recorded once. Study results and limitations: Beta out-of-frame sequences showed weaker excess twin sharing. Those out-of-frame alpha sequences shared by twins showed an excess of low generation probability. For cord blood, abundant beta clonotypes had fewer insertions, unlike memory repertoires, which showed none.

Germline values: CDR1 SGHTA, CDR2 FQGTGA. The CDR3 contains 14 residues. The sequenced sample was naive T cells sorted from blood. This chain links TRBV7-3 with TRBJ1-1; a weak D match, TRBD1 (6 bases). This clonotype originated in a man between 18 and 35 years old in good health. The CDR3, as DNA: TGTGCCGGCAGCTTAACGGGGGGCGGCACTGAAGCTTTCTTT. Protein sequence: CAGSLTGGGTEAFF.